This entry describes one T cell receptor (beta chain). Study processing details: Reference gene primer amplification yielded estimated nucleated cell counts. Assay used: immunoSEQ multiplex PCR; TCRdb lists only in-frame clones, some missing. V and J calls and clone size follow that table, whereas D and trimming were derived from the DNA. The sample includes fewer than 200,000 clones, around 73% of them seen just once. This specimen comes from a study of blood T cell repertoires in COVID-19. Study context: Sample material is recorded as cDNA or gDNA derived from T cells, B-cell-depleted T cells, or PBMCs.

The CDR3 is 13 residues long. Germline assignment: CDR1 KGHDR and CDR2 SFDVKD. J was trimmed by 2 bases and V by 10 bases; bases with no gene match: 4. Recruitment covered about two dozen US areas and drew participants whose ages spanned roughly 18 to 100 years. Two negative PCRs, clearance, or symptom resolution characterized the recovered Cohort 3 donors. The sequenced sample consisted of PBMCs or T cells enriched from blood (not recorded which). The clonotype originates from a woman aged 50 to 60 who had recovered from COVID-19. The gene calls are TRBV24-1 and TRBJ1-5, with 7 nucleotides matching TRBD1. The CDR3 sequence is CATQGRGNQPQHF. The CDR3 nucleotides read TGTGCCACACAGGGGCGAGGCAATCAGCCCCAGCATTTT.